This TCR beta chain is from a study of blood T cell repertoires in COVID-19. The wider study: Acute and convalescent COVID-19 specimens originated in the United States, Italy and Spain. T cells, B-cell-depleted T cells, or PBMCs provided the cDNA or gDNA that served as material.

Authors' methods: Reference gene primer amplification in the assay estimated nucleated cell counts. Sequencing used immunoSEQ multiplex PCR; TCRdb keeps in-frame clones, though not all of them. Clone size and V and J calls were adopted from that table, with D and trimming inferred from the DNA. The table includes roughly 75,000 clones, more than 80% detected once. V shed 3 bases and J shed 7 bases, with 18 bases lying between them. CDR1 is LNHDA, CDR2 SQIVND, per germline (reference sequence). The CDR3 sequence is 16 residues long. The rearrangement uses TRBV19 and TRBJ2-2; unclear D gene. This TCR derives from a human donor in a cohort sampled during active COVID-19. Sequencing used peripheral blood. CDR3 sequence (DNA): TGTGCCAGTAGTATCGTCGGTTCCCTAGTGGGCGGGGAGCTGTTTTTT. This gives the protein CASSIVGSLVGGELFF.